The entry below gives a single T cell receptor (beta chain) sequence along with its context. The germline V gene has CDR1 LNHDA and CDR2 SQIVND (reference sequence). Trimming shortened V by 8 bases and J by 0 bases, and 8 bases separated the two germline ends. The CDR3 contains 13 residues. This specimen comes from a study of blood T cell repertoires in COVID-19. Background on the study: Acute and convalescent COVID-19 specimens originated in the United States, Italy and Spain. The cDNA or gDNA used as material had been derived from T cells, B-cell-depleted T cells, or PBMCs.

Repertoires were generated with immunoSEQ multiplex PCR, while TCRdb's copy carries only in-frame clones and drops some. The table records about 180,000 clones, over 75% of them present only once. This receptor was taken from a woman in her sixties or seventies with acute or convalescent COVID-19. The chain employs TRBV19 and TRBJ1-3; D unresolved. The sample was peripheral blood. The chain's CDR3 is CASQDFSGNTIYF. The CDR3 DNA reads TGTGCCAGTCAAGACTTCTCTGGAAACACCATATATTTT.